The 5 T cell receptor beta chains presented below share a single source sample, sequenced in a study of T cells in Graves' hyperthyroidism and ophthalmopathy. There were TCR beta CDR3 regions amplified from RNA transcripts. Carried out on the TCR CDR3, a first-round RT-PCR used the HTBI primer set. One entry per CDR3 protein, called by TCRdb with MiXCR from the multiplex PCR reads. The sample shows around 340,000 distinct CDR3 sequences, about a sixth of them seen only once. Sequencing used blood. Every receptor here comes from a woman aged 35 to 49 with Graves' ophthalmopathy.

At least ten counts were recorded for this clonotype. This chain joins TRBV11-2 and TRBJ2-5; no clear D gene. The CDR3 is 14 amino acids. Germline-derived CDR1 and CDR2 are SGHAT and FQNNGV. Trimming left V 0 bases short and J 3 bases short, with 8 bases between. CDR3 loop: CASSLDLLKETQYF. DNA of the CDR3: TGTGCCAGCAGCTTAGATCTTCTCAAAGAGACCCAGTACTTC.

This clonotype occurred many times. This may come from a read error, since a much larger clone is one base off. The genes are TRBV27 and TRBJ1-1; a possible D gene is TRBD1 (5 bases). The V end lost 7 bases, the J end lost 4 bases, and 16 bases lay between the germline ends. Germline CDR1 MNHEY, CDR2 SMNVEV (reference sequence). The CDR3 spans 14 residues. CDR3 sequence reads: CASTPWGRSTEAFF. CDR3 in DNA: TGTGCCAGCACCCCTTGGGGCCGAAGCACTGAAGCTTTCTTT.

This clonotype came up many times. This chain joins TRBV19 and TRBJ1-3, with D unclear. The germline gives CDR1 LNHDA, CDR2 SQIVND (reference sequence). The CDR3 runs 14 residues. The V and J ends lost 7 bases and 1 base respectively, with 11 bases between them. The CDR3 spells CASKLGPSGNTIYF. The CDR3 nucleotides are TGTGCCAGTAAGCTGGGTCCGTCTGGAAACACCATATATTTT.

This clonotype was detected many times. J is TRBJ2-6 and V is TRBV14; 9 bases are a match to TRBD1. Germline V CDR1 and CDR2: SGHDN, FVKESK. Losses at the gene ends were 4 bases for V and 11 bases for J; bases not matched to a gene: 6. The CDR3 loop spans 14 amino acids. For the CDR3, the DNA is TGTGCCAGCAGCCCGCCGGGACAGGGATACGTCCTGACTTTC. It encodes CASSPPGQGYVLTF.

This clonotype was recorded at least ten times. This chain links TRBV6-1 with TRBJ1-5, with TRBD1 identical over 9 bases. V was pared by 8 bases and J by 3 bases, with 11 bases of the junction left unmatched. The CDR3 extends over 16 amino acids. Germline CDR1 and CDR2: MNHNS and SASEGT. CDR3 sequence: CASATPGQGFNQPQHF. The CDR3, as DNA: TGTGCCAGCGCAACCCCGGGACAGGGATTCAATCAGCCCCAGCATTTT.